This T cell receptor beta chain originates from a study of CD8 T cells in ankylosing spondylitis (TCRdb year 2017). For the wider study: T cell receptor beta repertoires were profiled in healthy donors and ankylosing spondylitis patients so that disease-linked TCR variants could be found. In total, the full study cohort was made up of nearly 110 healthy donors and roughly 27 ankylosing spondylitis patients. Peripheral blood samples were taken, and synovial fluid was additionally collected from ankylosing spondylitis patients.

Sequencing instrument: Illumina HiSeq 2500. Quantitative 5'-RACE with molecular barcodes was the method used to prepare the TCR beta libraries. The published analysis was carried out like this. To identify disease-linked TCR variants, a new computational method was used, one built on a probabilistic model of VDJ rearrangement. The raw public reads went through TCRdb reprocessing: fastp at Q25, MiXCR clone calling, in-frame beta chains kept. CDR3 protein sequences are deduplicated, and each keeps its most common genes and DNA. The V and J calls reflect TCRdb's pipeline rather than the authors' work. For this sample the table gives 250,000 to 350,000 distinct CDR3 sequences, of which around 20% were detected only once. Clones ranked in the top ten supply under 4% of the sample. From V the trimming removes 4 bases and from J it removes 10 bases, while the gene matches leave 7 bases of the junction unaccounted for. CDR1 and CDR2 (LNHDA, SQIVND) derive from the germline V gene (reference sequence). The cysteine opens and the phenylalanine closes a CDR3 of 14 amino acids. The read is trimmed to its CDR3 DNA, 42 bases read in frame from base 1.

The study at large found these results: The disease-linked clones were reported to be significantly enriched in matched synovial fluid samples from ankylosing spondylitis patients. Blood from ankylosing spondylitis patients appeared to be characterized by a TCR beta motif composed of eight highly homologous amino acid variants. In peripheral blood, the disease-linked clones were found at relatively low frequencies and had a CD8+ phenotype. Some TCR beta motif variants had previously been reported in synovial fluid and blood of reactive arthritis patients, which suggested common disease-initiation mechanisms.

On this clonotype: Its recognized antigen is unknown. Base qualities are not at hand, and no much larger clone is one base apart.

The source of this sequence is a female donor with ankylosing spondylitis or in good health (not recorded which). Sequencing used blood, either unsorted or a sorted T cell fraction (not recorded which). The chain employs TRBV19 and TRBJ2-1; 10 middle bases align to TRBD2. The CDR3 corresponds to CASSKAGGHREQFF. The DNA sequence follows: TGTGCCAGTAGTAAAGCGGGAGGGCATCGGGAGCAGTTCTTC.